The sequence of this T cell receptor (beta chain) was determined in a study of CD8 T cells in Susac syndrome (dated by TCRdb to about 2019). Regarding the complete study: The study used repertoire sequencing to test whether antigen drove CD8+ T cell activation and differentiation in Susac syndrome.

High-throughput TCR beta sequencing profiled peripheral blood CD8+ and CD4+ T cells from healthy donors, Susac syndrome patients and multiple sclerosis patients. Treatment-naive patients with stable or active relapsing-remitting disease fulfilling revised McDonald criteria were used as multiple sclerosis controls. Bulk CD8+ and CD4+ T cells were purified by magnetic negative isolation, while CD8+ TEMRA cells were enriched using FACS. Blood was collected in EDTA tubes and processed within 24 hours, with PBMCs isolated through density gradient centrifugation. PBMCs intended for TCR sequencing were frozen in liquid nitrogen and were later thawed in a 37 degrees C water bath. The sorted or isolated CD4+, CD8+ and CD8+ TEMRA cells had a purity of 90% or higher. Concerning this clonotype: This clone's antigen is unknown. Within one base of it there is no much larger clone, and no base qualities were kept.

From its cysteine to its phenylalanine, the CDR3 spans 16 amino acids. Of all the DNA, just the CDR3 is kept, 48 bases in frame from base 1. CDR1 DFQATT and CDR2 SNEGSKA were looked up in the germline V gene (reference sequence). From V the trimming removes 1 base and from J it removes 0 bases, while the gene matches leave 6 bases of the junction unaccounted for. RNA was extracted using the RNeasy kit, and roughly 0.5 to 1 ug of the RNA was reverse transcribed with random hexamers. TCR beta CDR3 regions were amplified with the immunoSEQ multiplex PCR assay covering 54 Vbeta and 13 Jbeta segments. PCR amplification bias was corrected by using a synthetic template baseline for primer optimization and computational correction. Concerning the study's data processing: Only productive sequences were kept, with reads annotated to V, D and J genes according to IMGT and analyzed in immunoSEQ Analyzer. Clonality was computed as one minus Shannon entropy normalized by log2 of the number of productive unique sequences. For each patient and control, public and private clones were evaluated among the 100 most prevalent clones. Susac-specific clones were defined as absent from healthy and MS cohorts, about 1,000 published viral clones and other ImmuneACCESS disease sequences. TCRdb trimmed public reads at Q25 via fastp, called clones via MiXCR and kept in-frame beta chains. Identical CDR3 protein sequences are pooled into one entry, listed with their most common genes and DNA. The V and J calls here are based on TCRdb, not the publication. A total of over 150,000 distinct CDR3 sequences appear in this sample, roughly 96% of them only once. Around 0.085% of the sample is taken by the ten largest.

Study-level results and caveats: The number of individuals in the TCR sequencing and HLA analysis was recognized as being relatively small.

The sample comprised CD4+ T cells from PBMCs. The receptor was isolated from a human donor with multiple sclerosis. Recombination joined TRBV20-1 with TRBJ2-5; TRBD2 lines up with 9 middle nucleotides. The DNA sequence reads TGCAGTGCTAGAGGGAAGCGGGGGGAGTACCAAGAGACCCAGTACTTC. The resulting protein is CSARGKRGEYQETQYF.